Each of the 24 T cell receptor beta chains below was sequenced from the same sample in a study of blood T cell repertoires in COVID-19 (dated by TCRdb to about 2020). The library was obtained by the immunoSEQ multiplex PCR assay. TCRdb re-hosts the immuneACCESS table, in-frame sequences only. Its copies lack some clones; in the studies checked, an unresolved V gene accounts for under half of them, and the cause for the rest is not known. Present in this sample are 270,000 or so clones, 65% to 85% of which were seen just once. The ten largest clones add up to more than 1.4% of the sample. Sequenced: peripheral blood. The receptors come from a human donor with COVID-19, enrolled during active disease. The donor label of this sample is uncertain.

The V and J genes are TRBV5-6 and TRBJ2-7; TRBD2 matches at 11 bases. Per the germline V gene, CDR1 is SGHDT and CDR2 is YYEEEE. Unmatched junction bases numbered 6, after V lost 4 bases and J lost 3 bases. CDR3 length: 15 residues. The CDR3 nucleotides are TGTGCCAGCAGCGCGCCCCTAGCGGGAGGCTACGAGCAGTACTTC. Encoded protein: CASSAPLAGGYEQYF. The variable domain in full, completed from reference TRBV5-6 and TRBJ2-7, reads DAGVTQSPTHLIKTRGQQVTLRCSPKSGHDTVSWYQQALGQGPQFIFQYYEEEERQRGNFPDRFSGHQFPNYSSELNVNALLLGDSALYLCASSAPLAGGYEQYFGPGTRLTVT.

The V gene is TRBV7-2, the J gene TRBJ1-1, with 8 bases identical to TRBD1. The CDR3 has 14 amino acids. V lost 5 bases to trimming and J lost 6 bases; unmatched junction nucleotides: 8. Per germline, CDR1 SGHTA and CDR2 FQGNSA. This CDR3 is CASSLRMTGAEAFF. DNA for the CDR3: TGTGCCAGCAGCCTCCGTATGACAGGGGCTGAAGCTTTCTTT.

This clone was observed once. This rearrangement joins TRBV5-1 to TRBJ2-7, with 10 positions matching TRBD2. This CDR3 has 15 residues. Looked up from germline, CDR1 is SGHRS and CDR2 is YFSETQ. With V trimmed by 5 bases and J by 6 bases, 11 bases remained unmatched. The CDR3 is CASRRDPSGSFEQYF. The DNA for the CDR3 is TGCGCCAGCAGGCGGGACCCTAGCGGGAGCTTCGAGCAGTACTTC.

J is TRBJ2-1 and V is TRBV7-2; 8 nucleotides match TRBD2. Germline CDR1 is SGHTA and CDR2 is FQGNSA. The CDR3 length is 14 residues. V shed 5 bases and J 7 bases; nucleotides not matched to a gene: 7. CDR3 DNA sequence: TGTGCCAGCAGCCAGAGCGGGAGAGGTAATGAGCAGTTCTTC. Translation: CASSQSGRGNEQFF.

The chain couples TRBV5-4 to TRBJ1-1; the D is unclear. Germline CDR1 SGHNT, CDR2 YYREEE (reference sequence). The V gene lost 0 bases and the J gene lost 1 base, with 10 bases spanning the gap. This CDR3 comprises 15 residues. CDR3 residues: CASSLAGTGNTEAFF. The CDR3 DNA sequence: TGTGCCAGCAGCTTGGCCGGTACGGGGAACACTGAAGCTTTCTTT.

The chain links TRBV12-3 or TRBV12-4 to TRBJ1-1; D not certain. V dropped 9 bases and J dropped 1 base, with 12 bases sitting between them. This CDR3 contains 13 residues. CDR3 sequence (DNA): TGTGCCAGTCAGGTTCTCCAGAACACTGAAGCTTTCTTT. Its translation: CASQVLQNTEAFF.

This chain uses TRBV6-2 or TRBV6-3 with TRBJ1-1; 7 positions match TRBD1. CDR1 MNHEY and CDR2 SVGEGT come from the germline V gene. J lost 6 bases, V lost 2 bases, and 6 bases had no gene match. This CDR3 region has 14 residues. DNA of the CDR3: TGTGCCAGCAGTTACCTAGCGGGACAGTCTGAAGCTTTCTTT. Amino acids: CASSYLAGQSEAFF.

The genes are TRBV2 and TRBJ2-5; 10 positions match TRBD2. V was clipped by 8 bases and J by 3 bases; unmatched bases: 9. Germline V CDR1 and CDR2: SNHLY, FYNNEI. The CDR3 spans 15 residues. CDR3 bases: TGTGCCAGCCGCAGAACTAGCGGGACCGAAGAGACCCAGTACTTC. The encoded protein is CASRRTSGTEETQYF.

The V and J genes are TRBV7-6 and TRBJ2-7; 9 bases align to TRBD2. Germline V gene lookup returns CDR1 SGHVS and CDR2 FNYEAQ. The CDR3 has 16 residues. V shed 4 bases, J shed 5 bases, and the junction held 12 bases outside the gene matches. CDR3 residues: CASSYSGTSSRHEQYF. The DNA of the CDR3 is TGTGCCAGCAGCTATTCCGGGACTAGCTCCCGACACGAGCAGTACTTC.

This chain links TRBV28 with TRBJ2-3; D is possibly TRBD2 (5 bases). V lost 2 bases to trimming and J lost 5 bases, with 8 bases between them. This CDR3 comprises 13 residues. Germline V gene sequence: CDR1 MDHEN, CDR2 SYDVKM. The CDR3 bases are TGTGCCAGCAGTTTACCGGGGATAGATACGCAGTATTTT. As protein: CASSLPGIDTQYF.

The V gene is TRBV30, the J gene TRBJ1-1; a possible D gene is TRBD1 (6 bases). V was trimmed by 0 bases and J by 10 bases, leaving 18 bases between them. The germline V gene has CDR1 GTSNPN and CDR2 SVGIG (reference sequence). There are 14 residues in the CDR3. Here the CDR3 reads CAWSVPPGGWGAFF. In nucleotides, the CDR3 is TGTGCCTGGAGTGTACCACCGGGGGGCTGGGGAGCTTTCTTT.

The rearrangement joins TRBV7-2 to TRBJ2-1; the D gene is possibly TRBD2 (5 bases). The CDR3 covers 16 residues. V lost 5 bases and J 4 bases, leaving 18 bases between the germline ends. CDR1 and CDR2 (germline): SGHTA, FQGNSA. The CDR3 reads CASSLEGRADYNEQFF. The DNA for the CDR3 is TGTGCCAGCAGCCTAGAGGGTAGAGCGGATTACAATGAGCAGTTCTTC.

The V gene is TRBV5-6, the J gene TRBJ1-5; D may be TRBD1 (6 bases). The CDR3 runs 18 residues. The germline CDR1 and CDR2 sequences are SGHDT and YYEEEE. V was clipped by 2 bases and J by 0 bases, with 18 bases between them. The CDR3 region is CASSFRTDVFYSNQPQHF. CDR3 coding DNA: TGTGCCAGCAGCTTTCGGACAGACGTTTTTTATAGCAATCAGCCCCAGCATTTT. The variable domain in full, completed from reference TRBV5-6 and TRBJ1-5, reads DAGVTQSPTHLIKTRGQQVTLRCSPKSGHDTVSWYQQALGQGPQFIFQYYEEEERQRGNFPDRFSGHQFPNYSSELNVNALLLGDSALYLCASSFRTDVFYSNQPQHFGDGTRLSIL.

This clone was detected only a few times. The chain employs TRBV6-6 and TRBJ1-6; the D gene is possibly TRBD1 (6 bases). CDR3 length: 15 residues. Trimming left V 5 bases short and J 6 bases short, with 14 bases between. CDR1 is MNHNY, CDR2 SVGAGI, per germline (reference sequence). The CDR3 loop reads CASSQGQPVNSPLHF. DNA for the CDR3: TGTGCCAGCAGTCAAGGACAGCCGGTTAATTCACCCCTCCACTTT.

The CDR3 sequence: CAWRGQGRTNEKLFF. CDR3 DNA sequence: TGTGCCTGGCGAGGGCAGGGGCGTACTAATGAAAAACTGTTTTTT. J is TRBJ1-4 and V is TRBV30, with D possibly being TRBD1 (6 bases). V was clipped by 5 bases and J by 2 bases, with 15 bases between them. This CDR3 spans 15 amino acids. The germline V gene encodes CDR1 GTSNPN and CDR2 SVGIG (reference sequence).

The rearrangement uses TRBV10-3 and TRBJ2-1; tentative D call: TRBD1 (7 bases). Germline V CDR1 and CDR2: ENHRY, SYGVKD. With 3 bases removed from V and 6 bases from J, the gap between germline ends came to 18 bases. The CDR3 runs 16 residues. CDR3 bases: TGTGCCATCAGTGATGGCGGAGGGGGCTCTCGCAATGAGCAGTTCTTC. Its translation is CAISDGGGGSRNEQFF.

CDR3 sequence (DNA): TGTGCCAGCGGGGGGGTGGAGGAGACCCAGTACTTC. It encodes CASGGVEETQYF. V and J are TRBV11-3 and TRBJ2-5; 7 bases fit TRBD2. J was trimmed by 5 bases and V by 8 bases; bases with no gene match: 5. The CDR3 runs 12 residues. The germline CDR1 and CDR2 sequences are SGHNT and YENEEA. Combining the CDR3 with reference TRBV11-3 and TRBJ2-5 gives the whole variable domain EAGVVQSPRYKIIEKKQPVAFWCNPISGHNTLYWYLQNLGQGPELLIRYENEEAVDDSQLPKDRFSAERLKGVDSTLKIQPAELGDSAVYLCASGGVEETQYFGPGTRLLVL.

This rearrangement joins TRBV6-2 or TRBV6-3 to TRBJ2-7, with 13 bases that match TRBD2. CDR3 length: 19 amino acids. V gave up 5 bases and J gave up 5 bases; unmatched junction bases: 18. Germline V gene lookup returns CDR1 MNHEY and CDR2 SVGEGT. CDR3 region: CASSPGAHGLAGVNNEQYF. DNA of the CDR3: TGTGCCAGCAGTCCGGGAGCTCATGGACTAGCGGGAGTTAACAACGAGCAGTACTTC.

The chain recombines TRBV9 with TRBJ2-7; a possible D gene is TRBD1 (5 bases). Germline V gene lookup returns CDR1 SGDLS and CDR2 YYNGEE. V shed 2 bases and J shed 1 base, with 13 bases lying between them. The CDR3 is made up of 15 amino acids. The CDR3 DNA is TGTGCCAGCAGCGTTTCAGGGTTGCCTTCCTACGAGCAGTACTTC. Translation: CASSVSGLPSYEQYF.

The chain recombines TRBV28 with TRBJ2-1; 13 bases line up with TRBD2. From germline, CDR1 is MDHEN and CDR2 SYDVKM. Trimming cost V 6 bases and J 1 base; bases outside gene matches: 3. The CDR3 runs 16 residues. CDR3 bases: TGTGCCAGCAGCTTACTAGCGGGAGGGTCCTACAATGAGCAGTTCTTC. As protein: CASSLLAGGSYNEQFF.

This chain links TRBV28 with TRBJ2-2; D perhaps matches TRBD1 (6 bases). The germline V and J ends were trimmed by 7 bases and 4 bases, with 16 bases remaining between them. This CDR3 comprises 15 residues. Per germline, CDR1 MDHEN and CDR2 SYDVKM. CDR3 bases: TGTGCCAGCAAGGAGGTCCAAGGGGGCACCGGGGAGCTGTTTTTT. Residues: CASKEVQGGTGELFF. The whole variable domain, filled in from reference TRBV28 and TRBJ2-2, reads DVKVTQSSRYLVKRTGEKVFLECVQDMDHENMFWYRQDPGLGLRLIYFSYDVKMKEKGDIPEGYSVSREKKERFSLILESASTNQTSMYLCASKEVQGGTGELFFGEGSRLTVL.

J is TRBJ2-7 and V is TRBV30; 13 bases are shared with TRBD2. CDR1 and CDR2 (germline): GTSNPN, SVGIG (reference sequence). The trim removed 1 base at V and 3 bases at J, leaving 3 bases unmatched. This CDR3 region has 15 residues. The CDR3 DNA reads TGTGCCTGGAGTGAAGGACTAGCGGGAGTCTACGAGCAGTACTTC. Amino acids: CAWSEGLAGVYEQYF. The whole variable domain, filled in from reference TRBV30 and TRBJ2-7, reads SQTIHQWPATLVQPVGSPLSLECTVEGTSNPNLYWYRQAAGRGLQLLFYSVGIGQISSEVPQNLSASRPQDRQFILSSKKLLLSDSGFYLCAWSEGLAGVYEQYFGPGTRLTVT.

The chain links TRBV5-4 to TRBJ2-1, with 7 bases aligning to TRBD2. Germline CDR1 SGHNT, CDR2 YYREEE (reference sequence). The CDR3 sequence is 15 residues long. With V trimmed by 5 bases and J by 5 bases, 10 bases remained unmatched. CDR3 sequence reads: CASSLDAGANNEQFF. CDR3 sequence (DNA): TGTGCCAGCAGTCTCGATGCGGGAGCGAACAATGAGCAGTTCTTC.

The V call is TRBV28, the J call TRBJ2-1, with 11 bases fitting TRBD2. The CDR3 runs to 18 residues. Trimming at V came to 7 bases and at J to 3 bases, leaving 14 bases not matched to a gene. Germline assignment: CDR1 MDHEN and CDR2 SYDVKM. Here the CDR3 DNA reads TGTGCCAGCACCTCGACTAGCGGGACCCCCTGGGGCTACAATGAGCAGTTCTTC. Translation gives CASTSTSGTPWGYNEQFF.